This TCR beta chain came from a study of monozygotic twins with inflammatory bowel disease (dated by TCRdb to the late 2010s). For context, the study as a whole: In total, approximately 28 monozygotic twin pairs made up the full study: 19 Danish pairs, all IBD-discordant, plus nine German pairs, of which four were IBD-concordant and five were IBD-discordant. The search for disease-associated traits relied mainly on comparing, within discordant pairs, IBD patients with their genetically identical healthy co-twins. Each individual had, on average, about 151 000 unique TCRalpha sequences and 181 000 unique TCRbeta sequences available for analysis. Broader findings and caveats from the paper: No difference in repertoire similarity was observed between concordant and discordant twins, possibly owing to limited statistical power. Background noise and inter-individual variability may have been introduced into the repertoires by the differing immunosuppressive treatments among patients. A decrease in TCRbeta repertoire diversity, as measured by inverse Simpson index, was observed in IBD patients compared with their healthy co-twins. Compared with healthy twins, IBD patients had fewer clonotypes in common with other individuals, a difference most pronounced in patients showing signs of disease activity. The analysis was unable to tell different T cell subtypes apart. No single strong signal or clonotype linked to IBD turned up in the results, so the idea that one exists was not supported.

From each donor, an approximately 2.3 ml peripheral blood sample was drawn into PAXgene tubes and stored at -80 degrees C. Total RNA was isolated from whole blood with the PAXgene blood miRNA kit on an automated QIAcube, without T cell sorting. Deep TCRalpha and TCRbeta repertoire profiling with unique molecular barcoding was performed on peripheral blood of monozygotic twin pairs concordant or discordant for inflammatory bowel disease. Smoking habits were recorded for all twin pairs, with individuals classified as current, former or never smokers. In regard to this clonotype: Its target antigen remains unknown.

The library was made by 5' RACE. The input for every TCR library was approximately 3,500 ng of total RNA. For each sample, cDNA synthesis with SMARTScribe reverse transcriptase was split into eight separate reactions. Unique molecular identifiers containing a 6-nucleotide sample barcode were introduced through template switching during cDNA synthesis. Amplification of TCRalpha and TCRbeta cDNA involved two nested PCRs of 16 and 9 cycles, and each PCR was followed by bead purification. Before amplification, the cDNA was treated with uracil DNA-glycosylase and purified using the QIAquick PCR purification kit. The second PCR added Illumina TruSeq-compatible adapters along with sample-specific barcodes. TapeStation and Qubit were used to check library quality and concentration, and roughly 4.9 ng of each library was pooled. Sequencing of the pooled libraries was done on an Illumina HiSeq2500 single-index Rapid Run using custom sequencing primers and 2 x 100 bp reads. From the authors' description of their analysis: MiGEC version 1.2.6 was used for UMI-based consensus assembly to correct PCR and sequencing errors. V(D)J alignment, clonotype assembly and CDR3 extraction were performed with MiXCR version 2.1.1. To normalise gene usage, clonotype sharing and MAIT/NKT TCR abundance, the analysis used the top 1000, 10 000 and 20 000 clonotypes per sample. After downsampling to 27 000 UMIs, diversity was calculated as the inverse Simpson index using the vegan R package. Statistical testing used paired Mann-Whitney U tests on the discordant twin pairs and applied Benjamini-Hochberg correction for multiple testing. TCRdb reprocessed the reads and provides one entry for every CDR3 protein sequence; no DNA is given. The authors' filters were not applied to this entry. This sample's listing comprises 350,000 to 550,000 distinct CDR3 sequences. 2.4% of the sample is held by the ten biggest clonotypes.

In the germline V gene (reference sequence), CDR1 corresponds to LNHDA and CDR2 to SQIVND. There are 17 amino acids in the CDR3, from cysteine to phenylalanine inclusive. The record lacks a DNA sequence. In this chain, TRBV19 is recombined with TRBJ1-1; the TCRdb D gene call, TRBD1, has no DNA to confirm it. The sequence came from a human donor with ulcerative colitis or Crohn's disease, or a healthy co-twin of an affected twin (not recorded which). The sample was blood. The CDR3 here reads CASSPNMRGGGKAEAFF.